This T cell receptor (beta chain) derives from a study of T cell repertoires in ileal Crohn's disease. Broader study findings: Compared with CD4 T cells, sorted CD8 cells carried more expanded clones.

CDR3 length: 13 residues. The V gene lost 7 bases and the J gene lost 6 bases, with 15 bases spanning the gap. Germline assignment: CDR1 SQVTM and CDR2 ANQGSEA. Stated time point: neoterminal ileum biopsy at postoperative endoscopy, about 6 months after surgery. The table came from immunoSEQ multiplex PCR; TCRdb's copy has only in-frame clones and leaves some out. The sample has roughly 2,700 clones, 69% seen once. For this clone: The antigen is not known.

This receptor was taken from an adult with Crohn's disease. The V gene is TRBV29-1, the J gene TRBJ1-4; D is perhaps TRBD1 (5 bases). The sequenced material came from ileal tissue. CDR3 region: CSARSDTYEKLFF. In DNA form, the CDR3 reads TGCAGCGCCCGATCGGACACTTATGAAAAACTGTTTTTT.